Listed below are T cell receptor beta chains from one sample, sequenced in a study of graft-versus-host responses after intestinal transplantation. Profiling relied on immunoSEQ multiplex PCR, and the TCRdb table lists in-frame clones only, not all of them. This sample has over 8,500 clones, with over 25% found just once. Sample: alloreactive CD8+ T cells from a mixed lymphocyte reaction culture, taken before transplantation. The receptors come from a human patient who was an organ donor for intestinal transplantation. The CDR3 runs from the conserved cysteine through the conserved F or W.

j_call: TRBJ2-1; v_call: TRBV7-2; cdr3_aa: CASIVRTSGTYNEQFF
j_call: TRBJ2-7; v_call: TRBV13; cdr3_aa: CASSSLGTYEQYF
j_call: TRBJ1-5; v_call: TRBV7-8; cdr3_aa: CASSLVGGFRSNQPQHF
j_call: TRBJ1-2; v_call: TRBV5-6; cdr3_aa: CASSLKAAGGYQGYTF
j_call: TRBJ2-1; v_call: TRBV4-1; cdr3_aa: CASSQVRGSSYNEQFF
j_call: TRBJ2-1; v_call: TRBV12-5; cdr3_aa: CASGGWASGTRDNEQFF
j_call: TRBJ2-1; v_call: TRBV19; cdr3_aa: CASSIGSYNEQFF
j_call: TRBJ2-7; v_call: TRBV11-1; cdr3_aa: CASSLEGAYEQYF
j_call: TRBJ2-3; v_call: TRBV4-3; cdr3_aa: CASSQEASGRTDTQYF
j_call: TRBJ2-7; v_call: TRBV30; cdr3_aa: CAWSPGRGRGGSYEQYF
j_call: TRBJ1-6; v_call: TRBV27; cdr3_aa: CASSLTGYSPLHF
j_call: TRBJ1-4; v_call: TRBV7-9; cdr3_aa: CASSLFEGTTNEKLFF
j_call: TRBJ1-1; v_call: TRBV7-6; cdr3_aa: CASSDSGSYGEAFF
j_call: TRBJ1-1; v_call: TRBV5-1; cdr3_aa: CASSLQNTEAFF
j_call: TRBJ2-1; v_call: TRBV4-1; cdr3_aa: CASSQDRGFINEQFF
j_call: TRBJ2-1; v_call: TRBV7-9; cdr3_aa: CASSVGNEQFF
j_call: TRBJ1-5; v_call: TRBV15; cdr3_aa: CATSRDRGNQPQHF
j_call: TRBJ2-7; v_call: TRBV6-6; cdr3_aa: CASSYGSGGYEQYF
j_call: TRBJ1-1; v_call: TRBV5-6; cdr3_aa: CASSWGPESSEAFF
j_call: TRBJ2-7; v_call: TRBV5-3; cdr3_aa: CARSSGLAGVSYEQYF
j_call: TRBJ2-1; v_call: TRBV5-1; cdr3_aa: CASSSGTSYNEQFF
j_call: TRBJ2-3; v_call: TRBV6-4; cdr3_aa: CASSPLAGGADTQYF
j_call: TRBJ1-2; v_call: TRBV5-5; cdr3_aa: CASSLRYGGQSLQGYTF
j_call: TRBJ1-6; v_call: TRBV6-5; cdr3_aa: CASSWGTGGSPLHF
j_call: TRBJ1-5; v_call: TRBV7-2; cdr3_aa: CASGRDQPQHF
j_call: TRBJ1-2; v_call: TRBV19; cdr3_aa: CASTTGGNYGYTF
j_call: TRBJ2-3; v_call: TRBV21-1; cdr3_aa: CASSKSVTPDTQYF
j_call: TRBJ1-2; v_call: TRBV6-6; cdr3_aa: CASSPDFYGYTF
j_call: TRBJ2-7; v_call: TRBV4-1; cdr3_aa: CASSHTPTSVETDEQYF
j_call: TRBJ2-7; v_call: TRBV30; cdr3_aa: CAWSVFSGQEQYF
j_call: TRBJ1-4; v_call: TRBV19; cdr3_aa: CASSTRDRTNEKLFF
j_call: TRBJ2-7; v_call: TRBV11-3; cdr3_aa: CASSPIQGSSYEQYF
j_call: TRBJ2-7; v_call: TRBV7-8; cdr3_aa: CASSSGQAGPAYEQYF
j_call: TRBJ2-3; v_call: TRBV7-8; cdr3_aa: CASSPRRDWDTQYF
j_call: TRBJ2-3; v_call: TRBV4-3; cdr3_aa: CASSQSHPTDTQYF
j_call: TRBJ2-1; v_call: TRBV9; cdr3_aa: CASSASGTEYNEQFF
j_call: TRBJ2-4; v_call: TRBV5-1; cdr3_aa: CASSILGTSGLAKNIQYF
j_call: TRBJ2-5; v_call: TRBV5-3; cdr3_aa: CARSHPLRKQETQYF
j_call: TRBJ2-3; v_call: TRBV12-1; cdr3_aa: CASSGTSGSTDTQYF